Below, one T cell receptor (beta chain) is given with its context. The source of the sample is a study of cytotoxic CD8 clonotypes in ibrutinib-treated CLL. Overall study: Following a median 12 months of treatment, with a range of 6 to 36, response samples were taken.

The germline V gene has CDR1 SQVTM and CDR2 ANQGSEA. Trimming removed 8 bases at V and 3 bases at J, with 16 bases between. The CDR3 has 14 residues. The repertoire was sequenced with immunoSEQ multiplex PCR; TCRdb's copy has only in-frame clones and lacks some. The profile shows around 140,000 clones, about 80% of them singletons. The V call is TRBV29-1, the J call TRBJ1-4, with a weak D call TRBD1 (6 bases). This TCR was sampled from a human donor with chronic lymphocytic leukemia. The sample here was PBMCs, taken after 24 months of ibrutinib treatment. In DNA form, the CDR3 reads TGCAGCCCGAGGTGGGACATATCTAATGAAAAACTGTTTTTT. Its protein is CSPRWDISNEKLFF.